These 23 T cell receptor beta chains were sequenced from one sample in a study of cytomegalovirus exposure and HLA in healthy donors. The study ran its PCR with 60 Vbeta and 13 Jbeta primers. Repertoires were generated with immunoSEQ multiplex PCR, while TCRdb's copy carries only in-frame clones and drops some. The top ten hold roughly 7.7% of the sample, which has fewer than 200,000 clones, approximately 12% seen once. The sequenced sample was PBMCs. The receptors here all came from a man aged 45 to 65 in good health and CMV-seropositive.

This rearrangement joins TRBV6-5 to TRBJ2-1; 8 nucleotides align to TRBD2. Trimming took 2 bases from V and 7 from J; bases not matched to a gene: 7. CDR1 MNHEY and CDR2 SVGAGI come from the germline V gene. This CDR3 comprises 15 residues. In DNA, the CDR3 is TGTGCCAGCAGTTACGGTCGGGGGGGCCGAAATGAGCAGTTCTTC. Its protein is CASSYGRGGRNEQFF.

This clone was found a few times. This chain links TRBV6-1 with TRBJ1-1, with 7 bases that match TRBD1. This CDR3 contains 14 residues. After removal of 2 bases from V and 0 bases from J, the junction contained 0 bases not matched to a gene. Germline CDR1 reads MNHNS; CDR2 reads SASEGT. The CDR3 DNA reads TGTGCCAGCAGTGAAAGGGGGCTGAACACTGAAGCTTTCTTT. It specifies CASSERGLNTEAFF.

Only a few counts were recorded for this clone. CDR3 DNA sequence: TGCGCCAGCAGCACCGGGACAGCGCAGCCCCAGCATTTT. Its protein product is CASSTGTAQPQHF. The rearrangement joins TRBV5-1 to TRBJ1-5; the match to TRBD1 covers 7 bases. Germline V gene data show CDR1 as SGHRS and CDR2 as YFSETQ. This CDR3 contains 13 residues. Unmatched junction bases numbered 5, after V lost 4 bases and J lost 7 bases.

This chain connects TRBV28 to TRBJ2-7, with D uncertain. The germline V and J ends were trimmed by 3 bases and 6 bases, with 15 bases remaining between them. This CDR3 is 14 amino acids long. Per germline, CDR1 MDHEN and CDR2 SYDVKM. Written as DNA, the CDR3 is TGTGCCAGCAGTTTGACGGGTGGCAGAGGCGAGCAGTACGTC. Protein: CASSLTGGRGEQYV.

In the case of this clone: One end of the junction varies from germline; a read error may be responsible. The genes are TRBV6-5 and TRBJ1-1, with a tentative D call TRBD1 (5 bases). Germline CDR1 reads MNHEY; CDR2 reads SVGAGI. The length of the CDR3 is 14 residues. The CDR3 is CAISSFGGGTEAFF. The DNA for the CDR3 is TGTGCCATCAGTTCCTTCGGGGGGGGCACTGAAGCTTTCTTT.

This clone was picked up a small number of times. The chain recombines TRBV7-2 with TRBJ1-4, with 11 bases identical to TRBD1. This CDR3 spans 14 amino acids. With 3 bases clipped from V and 8 bases from J, the junction kept 2 bases outside the gene matches. CDR1 is SGHTA and CDR2 is FQGNSA in the germline V gene. The CDR3: CASSLGQGGEKLFF. The CDR3 nucleotides read TGTGCCAGCAGCTTGGGACAGGGGGGCGAAAAACTGTTTTTT.

This clone was observed a few times. J is TRBJ2-2 and V is TRBV27; D is possibly TRBD1 (5 bases). The CDR3 contains 15 residues. Germline-derived CDR1 and CDR2 are MNHEY and SMNVEV (reference sequence). Trimming cost V 0 bases and J 4 bases, with 9 bases left between them. The CDR3 nucleotides are TGTGCCAGCAGTTTATCGTGGGGCACCACCGGGGAGCTGTTTTTT. Protein: CASSLSWGTTGELFF.

This clone has only a few counts. The rearrangement uses TRBV18 and TRBJ1-2; D is unresolved. The germline V gene encodes CDR1 KGHSH and CDR2 LQKENI. V was shortened by 6 bases and J by 2 bases, with 4 bases between the two germline ends. This CDR3 contains 11 residues. The chain's CDR3 is CASSINYGYTF. The CDR3 DNA is TGTGCCAGCTCTATAAACTATGGCTACACCTTC.

This chain links TRBV6-5 with TRBJ2-7; tentatively, D is TRBD2 (5 bases). CDR1 MNHEY and CDR2 SVGAGI come from the germline V gene. Trimming shortened V by 7 bases and J by 7 bases, and 17 bases separated the two germline ends. This CDR3 comprises 13 residues. CDR3 DNA: TGTGCCAGCACCTCCGCTCCCTGGGAGGAGCAGTACTTC. Translation gives CASTSAPWEEQYF.

This clone has just one count. V gene TRBV6-5 combines with J gene TRBJ1-3, with D perhaps TRBD1 (5 bases). The V gene lost 0 bases and the J gene lost 9 bases, with 12 bases spanning the gap. This CDR3 has 14 amino acids. Germline V CDR1 and CDR2: MNHEY, SVGAGI. CDR3 DNA sequence: TGTGCCAGCAGTTACTCGGACACCCGGTCCACCATATATTTT. Translation: CASSYSDTRSTIYF.

This clone was seen a handful of times. The chain combines TRBV18 with TRBJ1-1, with unresolved D. Trimming removed 6 bases from V and 0 bases from J, with 8 bases in between. The CDR3 is 13 amino acids. The germline V gene encodes CDR1 KGHSH and CDR2 LQKENI. The CDR3 is CASSIELNTEAFF. In DNA, the CDR3 is TGTGCCAGCTCGATTGAGCTGAACACTGAAGCTTTCTTT. The variable domain in full, completed from reference TRBV18 and TRBJ1-1, reads NAGVMQNPRHLVRRRGQEARLRCSPMKGHSHVYWYRQLPEEGLKFMVYLQKENIIDESGMPKERFSAEFPKEGPSILRIQQVVRGDSAAYFCASSIELNTEAFFGQGTRLTVV.

The chain has TRBV30 and TRBJ2-5, with D maybe TRBD1 (7 bases). V gave up 3 bases and J gave up 7 bases, with 12 bases separating them. The CDR3 extends over 12 amino acids. CDR1 and CDR2 (germline): GTSNPN, SVGIG (reference sequence). The CDR3: CAWRAGGRTQYF. As DNA, the CDR3 is TGTGCCTGGAGGGCAGGGGGGAGGACCCAGTACTTC.

The chain carries TRBV27 and TRBJ2-3, with 13 bases identical to TRBD2. This CDR3 is built from 16 residues. The V and J ends lost 5 bases and 4 bases, in that order; junction bases with no gene match: 6. Germline CDR1 reads MNHEY; CDR2 reads SMNVEV (reference sequence). The CDR3 DNA follows: TGTGCCAGCAGTGCCAGGACTAGCGGGGGTGCAGATACGCAGTATTTT. Translated, it gives CASSARTSGGADTQYF.

This clone was picked up a small number of times. This chain uses TRBV15 with TRBJ2-5; the D is unclear. Trimming removed 0 bases from V and 3 bases from J, with 5 bases in between. Germline V gives CDR1 LNHNV, CDR2 YYDKDF (reference sequence). This CDR3 is built from 13 residues. The CDR3, as DNA: TGTGCCACCAGCAGAGATGCGGAAGAGACCCAGTACTTC. It specifies CATSRDAEETQYF.

This clone appeared a few times. The chain recombines TRBV4-1 with TRBJ2-7; 8 bases line up with TRBD2. The CDR3 is made up of 17 amino acids. V was clipped by 4 bases and J by 5 bases; unmatched bases: 16. Germline V lookup: CDR1 MGHRA, CDR2 YSYEKL. The CDR3 region is CASSRESSGGVPHEQYF. The CDR3 DNA reads as TGCGCCAGCAGCCGCGAATCATCGGGGGGGGTTCCCCACGAGCAGTACTTC.

This clone was seen more than once but under ten times. The chain has TRBV7-2 and TRBJ1-2; D gene unclear. V was shortened by 2 bases and J by 4 bases, with 11 bases between the two germline ends. CDR1 SGHTA and CDR2 FQGNSA come from the germline V gene. The CDR3 length is 14 residues. CDR3 residues: CASSLTATTYGYTF. CDR3 nucleotides: TGTGCCAGCAGCTTAACCGCGACAACCTATGGCTACACCTTC.

The V gene is TRBV7-8, the J gene TRBJ1-6; D possibly corresponds to TRBD1 (5 bases). Trimming removed 5 bases from V and 6 bases from J, with 20 bases in between. The CDR3 runs 17 residues. Per germline, CDR1 SGHVS and CDR2 FQNEAQ. The chain's CDR3 is CASSSSGSHYTNSPLHF. The CDR3 coding sequence is TGTGCCAGCAGCAGCTCAGGGTCACATTACACTAATTCACCCCTCCACTTT.

The chain combines TRBV28 with TRBJ1-2, with a tentative D call TRBD1 (5 bases). The germline gives CDR1 MDHEN, CDR2 SYDVKM. The V end was cut by 6 bases, the J end by 6 bases, with 8 bases between. The CDR3 is 11 amino acids. CDR3 DNA: TGTGCCAGCAGACTGACAGATGGCTACACCTTC. Amino acid sequence: CASRLTDGYTF.

The rearrangement links TRBV19 to TRBJ1-2; a possible D gene is TRBD1 (6 bases). CDR3 length equals 12 residues. V dropped 7 bases and J dropped 2 bases, with 8 bases sitting between them. Germline CDR1 reads LNHDA; CDR2 reads SQIVND (reference sequence). The CDR3, as DNA: TGTGCCAGTATCACAGGGAACTATGGCTACACCTTC. It translates to CASITGNYGYTF.

The V gene is TRBV5-4, the J gene TRBJ2-2; no firm D call. Germline CDR1 reads SGHNT; CDR2 reads YYREEE (reference sequence). V shed 4 bases and J shed 5 bases, with 12 bases lying between them. The CDR3 totals 14 residues. CDR3 sequence: CASSVVQKTGELFF. The DNA for the CDR3 is TGTGCCAGCAGCGTGGTACAGAAAACCGGGGAGCTGTTTTTT.

The chain has TRBV25-1 and TRBJ2-2; the D gene is possibly TRBD2 (6 bases). This CDR3 region has 16 residues. The germline V gene has CDR1 MGHDK and CDR2 SYGVNS. The V end lost 0 bases, the J end lost 6 bases, and 14 bases lay between the germline ends. CDR3 residues: CASSEYMAGRSGELFF. The DNA of the CDR3 is TGTGCCAGCAGTGAATACATGGCAGGGAGGTCCGGGGAGCTGTTTTTT.

The V gene is TRBV7-9, the J gene TRBJ1-1; D gene uncertain. Trimming removed 3 bases from V and 6 bases from J, with 14 bases in between. The germline gives CDR1 SEHNR, CDR2 FQNEAQ (reference sequence). The CDR3 extends over 14 amino acids. CDR3 in DNA: TGTGCCAGCAGCTTGGGTACAGCAAGTTCTGAAGCTTTCTTT. Protein: CASSLGTASSEAFF. Full variable domain (missing parts from reference TRBV7-9 and TRBJ1-1): DTGVSQNPRHKITKRGQNVTFRCDPISEHNRLYWYRQTLGQGPEFLTYFQNEAQLEKSRLLSDRFSAERPKGSFSTLEIQRTEQGDSAMYLCASSLGTASSEAFFGQGTRLTVV.

The chain is built from TRBV5-6 and TRBJ2-5, with D possibly being TRBD1 (6 bases). This CDR3 is built from 14 residues. Trimming removed 2 bases from V and 4 bases from J, with 12 bases in between. Germline loops: CDR1 SGHDT, CDR2 YYEEEE. CDR3 sequence reads: CASSFGGWGETQYF. The CDR3 coding sequence is TGTGCCAGCAGCTTTGGGGGCTGGGGAGAGACCCAGTACTTC.